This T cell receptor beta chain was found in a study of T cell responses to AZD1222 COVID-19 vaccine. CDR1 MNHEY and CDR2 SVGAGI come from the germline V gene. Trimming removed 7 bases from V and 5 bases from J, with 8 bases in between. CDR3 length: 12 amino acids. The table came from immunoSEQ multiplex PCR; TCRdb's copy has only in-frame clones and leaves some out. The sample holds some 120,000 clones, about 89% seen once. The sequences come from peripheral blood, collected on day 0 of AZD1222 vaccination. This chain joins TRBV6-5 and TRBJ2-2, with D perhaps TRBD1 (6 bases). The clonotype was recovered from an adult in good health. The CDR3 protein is CASNTGTGELFF. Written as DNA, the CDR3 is TGTGCCAGCAATACAGGGACCGGGGAGCTGTTTTTT.